This T cell receptor (beta chain) was recorded in a study of cytomegalovirus exposure and HLA in healthy donors. Looking at the study overall: Drawn from HLA-typed donors, around 85 million unique TCRs were held in an early data release. Overall study results and limits: Most TCR sequences were rare, but some public TCRs occurred in many donors. Some V segments (TRBV6-2 and TRBV6-3 among them) were excluded as indistinguishable. In a later analysis, parvovirus B19, influenza, CMV and Epstein-Barr virus appeared linked to several top co-occurrence clusters.

As regards this clone: Its antigen is currently unknown.

Primers: 60 Vbeta forward and 13 Jbeta reverse. Assay: immunoSEQ multiplex PCR; the TCRdb copy retains only in-frame clones and omits some. The table lists 93,000 or so clones, more than 75% of them singletons. Germline values: CDR1 SGHTA, CDR2 FQGNSA. Trimming pared 5 bases from V and 0 bases from J, leaving 10 bases between. This CDR3 contains 15 residues. This rearrangement joins TRBV7-2 to TRBJ1-4; D remains ambiguous. Sequencing was performed on PBMCs. The source of this sequence is a woman younger than 35 in good health and CMV-seropositive. The CDR3 DNA follows: TGTGCCAGCAGCCCTGAAGCTGCAACTAATGAAAAACTGTTTTTT. Translated: CASSPEAATNEKLFF.